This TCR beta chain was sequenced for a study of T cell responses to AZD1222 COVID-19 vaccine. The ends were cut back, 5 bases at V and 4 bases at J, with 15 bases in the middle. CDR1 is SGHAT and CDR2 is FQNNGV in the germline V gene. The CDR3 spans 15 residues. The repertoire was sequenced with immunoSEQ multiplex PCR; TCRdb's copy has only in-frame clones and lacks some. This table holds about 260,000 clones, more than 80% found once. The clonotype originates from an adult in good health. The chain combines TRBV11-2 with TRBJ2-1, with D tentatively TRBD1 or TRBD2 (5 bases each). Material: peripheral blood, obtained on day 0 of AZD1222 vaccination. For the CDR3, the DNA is TGTGCCAGCAGCCTGGGGCGACTAATGTACAATGAGCAGTTCTTC. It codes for CASSLGRLMYNEQFF. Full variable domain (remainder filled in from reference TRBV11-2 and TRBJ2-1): EAGVAQSPRYKIIEKRQSVAFWCNPISGHATLYWYQQILGQGPKLLIQFQNNGVVDDSQLPKDRFSAERLKGVDSTLKIQPAKLEDSAVYLCASSLGRLMYNEQFFGPGTRLTVL.